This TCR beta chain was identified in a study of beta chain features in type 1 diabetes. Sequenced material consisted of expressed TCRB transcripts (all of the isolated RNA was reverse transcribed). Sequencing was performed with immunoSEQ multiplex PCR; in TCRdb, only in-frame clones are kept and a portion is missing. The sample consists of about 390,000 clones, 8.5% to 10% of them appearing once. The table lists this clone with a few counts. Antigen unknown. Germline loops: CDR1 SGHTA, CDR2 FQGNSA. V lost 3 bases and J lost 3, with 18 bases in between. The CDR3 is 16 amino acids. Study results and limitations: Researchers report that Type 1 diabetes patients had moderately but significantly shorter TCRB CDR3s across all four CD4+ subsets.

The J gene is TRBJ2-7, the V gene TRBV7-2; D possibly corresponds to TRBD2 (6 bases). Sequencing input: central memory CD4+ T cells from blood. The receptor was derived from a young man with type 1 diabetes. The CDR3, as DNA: TGTGCCAGCAGCTTCTCACGTGCCGGGGAGGTCTACGAGCAGTACTTC. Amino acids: CASSFSRAGEVYEQYF.